This T cell receptor (beta chain) derives from a study of technical replicates of blood from several donors (dated by TCRdb to between 2016 and 2019). In the case of this clone: The antigen it binds to is not known. Base quality data are lacking; no much larger clone is found one base away.

The library was built by means of the immunoSEQ multiplex PCR assay. TCRdb obtained this table from immuneACCESS and retained in-frame rearrangements with V and J assigned. These tables miss some clones; where compared with another copy, unresolved V genes account for less than half of the shortfall, and the remainder is unexplained. The sample table shows under 85,000 clones, and approximately 97% are seen once. 0.2% to 0.25% of the sample comes from the top ten. For this chain, trimming is 0 bases at the V end and 5 bases at the J end, and the number of junction bases without a gene match is 7. CDR1 and CDR2 are read off the germline V gene (reference sequence) as GTSNPN and SVGIG. The CDR3 measures 15 amino acids from cysteine to phenylalanine. CDR3 DNA is the only sequence kept; it has 45 bases, read in frame from the first base.

The source is a human donor in good health. The chain couples TRBV30 to TRBJ2-5, with 9 bases matching TRBD1. The sample consisted of T cells isolated from PBMCs. In nucleotides, the sequence is TGTGCCTGGAGTGTACAGGGGGCTACAGTGGAGACCCAGTACTTC. Its protein reads: CAWSVQGATVETQYF.